This T cell receptor beta chain was identified in a study of T cells in Graves' hyperthyroidism and ophthalmopathy. Study-level points and caveats: Most thyroid clonotypes with frequency above 0.001 were detected in blood.

The investigators amplified TCR beta CDR3 regions from RNA transcripts. Primed by the HTBI set, a first-round RT-PCR was run on the TCR CDR3. One entry per CDR3 protein, called by TCRdb with MiXCR from the multiplex PCR reads. The sample contains approximately 400,000 distinct CDR3 sequences, about 15% of which appear only once. For this clonotype: Its target is not known.

Germline-derived CDR1 and CDR2 are SGHRS and YFSETQ. This CDR3 region has 15 residues. The ends were cut back, 0 bases at V and 1 base at J, with 10 bases in the middle. Absent ophthalmopathy progression within 18 months defined stable Graves' hyperthyroidism. In making diagnoses, clinical symptoms, serum thyroxine and TRAb, thyroid ultrasound and orbital computed tomography were all used. This TCR was sampled from a woman aged 30 to 39 with Graves' hyperthyroidism. Sequenced sample: blood. This rearrangement joins TRBV5-1 to TRBJ1-1; D perhaps matches TRBD1 (5 bases). DNA for the CDR3: TGCGCCAGCAGCTTGGGGGGCACCAGGAACACTGAAGCTTTCTTT. This encodes CASSLGGTRNTEAFF.